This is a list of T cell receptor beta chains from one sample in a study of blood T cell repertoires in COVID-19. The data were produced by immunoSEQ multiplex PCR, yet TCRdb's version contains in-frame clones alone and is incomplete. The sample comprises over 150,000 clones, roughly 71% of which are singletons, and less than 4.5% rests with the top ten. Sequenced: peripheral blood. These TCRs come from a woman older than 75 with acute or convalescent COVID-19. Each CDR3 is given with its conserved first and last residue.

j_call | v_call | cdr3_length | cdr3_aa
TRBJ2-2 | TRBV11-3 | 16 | CASSLSGQGRSGELFF
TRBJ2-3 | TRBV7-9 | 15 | CASSVSSPVTDTQYF
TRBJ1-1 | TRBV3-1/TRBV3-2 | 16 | CASSQEKGRTTRRAFF
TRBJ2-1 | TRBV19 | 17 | CASSILGLAVYGGEQFF
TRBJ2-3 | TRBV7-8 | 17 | CASSLTAGGVGTDTQYF
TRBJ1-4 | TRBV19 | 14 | CASSRVLANEKLFF
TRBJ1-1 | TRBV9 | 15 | CASSVEGAWDTEAFF
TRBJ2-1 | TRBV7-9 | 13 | CASSFSRGIEQFF
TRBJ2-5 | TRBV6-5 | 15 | CASSGDFPRRETQYF
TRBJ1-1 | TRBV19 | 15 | CASTERTVSGGEAFF
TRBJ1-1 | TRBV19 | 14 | CASSADRVNTEAFF
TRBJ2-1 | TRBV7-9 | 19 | CASSLPQFKLAGYGGEQFF
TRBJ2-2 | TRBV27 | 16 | CASSRLGLDNTGELFF
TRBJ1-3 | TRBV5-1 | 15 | CASTDMGHSGNTIYF
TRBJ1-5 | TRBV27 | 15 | CASSLTEYSNQPQHF
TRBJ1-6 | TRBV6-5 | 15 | CASSSTRQGISPLHF
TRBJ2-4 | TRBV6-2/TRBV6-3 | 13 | CASSYRGQNIQYF
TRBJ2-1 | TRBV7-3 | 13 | CASSFSGNNEQFF
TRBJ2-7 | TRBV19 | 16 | CASSPNSGKYGYEQYF
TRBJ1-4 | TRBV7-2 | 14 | CASSLLATNEKLFF
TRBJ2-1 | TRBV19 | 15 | CASSTDRAGYNEQFF
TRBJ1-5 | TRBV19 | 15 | CASSHTDRLNQPQHF
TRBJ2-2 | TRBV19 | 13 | CASIPSSAGELFF
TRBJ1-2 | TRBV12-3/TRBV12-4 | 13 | CASSPTGSRGYTF
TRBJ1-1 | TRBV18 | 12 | CASSPTGVPAFF
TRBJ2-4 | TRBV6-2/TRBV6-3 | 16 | CASSYSLGGAKNIQYF
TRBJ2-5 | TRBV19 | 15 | CASSIDRGRVETQYF
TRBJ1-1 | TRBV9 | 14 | CASSTGGMNTEAFF
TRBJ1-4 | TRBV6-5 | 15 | CASSRKRRDNEKLFF
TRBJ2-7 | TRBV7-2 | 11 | CASSLSEEQYF
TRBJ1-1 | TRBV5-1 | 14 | CASSLIAENTEAFF
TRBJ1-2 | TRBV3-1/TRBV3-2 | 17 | CASSQDPGQIINYGYTF
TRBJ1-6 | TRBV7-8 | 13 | CASSSLRDSPLHF
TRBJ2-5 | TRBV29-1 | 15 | CSVDPHLRAGETQYF
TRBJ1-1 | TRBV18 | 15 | CASSPPDRGHTEAFF
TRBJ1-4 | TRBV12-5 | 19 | CASGLVPSIGRGSNEKLFF
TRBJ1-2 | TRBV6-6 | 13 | CASSPDSPGGYTF
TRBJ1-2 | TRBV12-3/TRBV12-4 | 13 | CASSKQGTYGYTF
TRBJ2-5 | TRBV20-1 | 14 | CSASVVSTGETQYF
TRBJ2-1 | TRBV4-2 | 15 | CASSQEPLAYNEQFF
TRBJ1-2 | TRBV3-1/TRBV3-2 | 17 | CASSQHQLQGYGGGYTF
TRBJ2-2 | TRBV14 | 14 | CASSQGLNTGELFF
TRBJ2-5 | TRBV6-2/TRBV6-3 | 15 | CASSYSPRGQETQYF
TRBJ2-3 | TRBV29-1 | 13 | CSVDGGSTDTQYF
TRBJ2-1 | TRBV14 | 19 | CASSQDSAAGYGWNNEQFF